Given below is one T cell receptor beta chain in context. The target of this receptor is not known. The sample holds no much larger clone one base away, and base qualities are not on file. The data are from a study of CD8+ T cells in alopecia areata (dated by TCRdb to 2016 to 2018). Broadly, across the study: The treated patients took part in an open-label pilot trial in which moderate-to-severe alopecia areata was treated with oral tofacitinib at 5 to 10 mg twice daily. RNA was obtained with the PAXgene miRNA kit for fixed scalp, the miRNeasy kit for PBMCs, and the RNeasy kit for mouse skin. In both human patients and the C3H/HeJ mouse model, the study applied high-throughput TCRbeta sequencing to look at T cell clonal expansion in alopecia areata. TCRbeta CDR3 regions were amplified by immunoSEQ multiplex PCR using 35 Vbeta forward and 13 Jbeta reverse primers. Tofacitinib-treated patients had biopsies at baseline and at 4 and 24 weeks of treatment, with a later scalp biopsy in several patients. Scalp clonality was compared across normal scalp (n=4), patchy alopecia areata scalp (n=8), and alopecia totalis/universalis scalp (n=8). Patients received tofacitinib for 6 to 18 months and were then followed off drug for 6 months to check for delayed response and recurrence. On the human side, TCRbeta sequencing was run on scalp tissue and on sorted CD4+ and CD8+ peripheral blood T cells from healthy controls and from alopecia areata patients with either patchy or totalis/universalis disease. In treated patients, disease severity was measured using the SALT score, which gives the percentage of scalp surface area affected. General findings and caveats noted by the study authors: Lesional scalp, especially in alopecia totalis/universalis, showed higher clonality and more expanded CD8+ clones than normal scalp, suggesting antigenic drive. With tofacitinib, both scalp clonality and the number of expanded CD8+ clones among the top 100 scalp clones went down significantly. During tofacitinib treatment, many expanded lesional clones stuck around in both scalp and blood, and this persistence may partly explain why relapse happens after treatment is stopped. TCR sequences shared between patients were less clear than in mice, possibly partly because of HLA diversity in the patient population. Because the treated cohort was small and included a single nonresponder, larger studies are needed to assess links between baseline CD8+ expansion and response. Resident alphabeta T cells in normal human skin are also sequenced, complicating scalp TCR repertoire analysis, unlike mouse skin dominated by gammadelta T cells.

The meaning of the sample's time point label: 24 weeks on oral tofacitinib. Read against the paper, the sample's treatment or condition label means: oral pan-JAK inhibitor, 5-10 mg twice daily. From alopecia areata patients, peripheral blood was collected along with lesional scalp punch biopsies. PBMCs were isolated by density centrifugation and stained for CD3, CD4 and CD8, and CD4+ and CD8+ T cells were sorted on a FACSAria. V gives up 5 bases and J gives up 5 bases, and the segment between their germline ends measures 18 bases. Including cysteine and phenylalanine, the CDR3 has 15 amino acids. The read is trimmed to its CDR3 DNA, 45 bases read in frame from base 1. The germline V gene gives CDR1 as MNHEY and CDR2 as SVGAGI. The library came from the immunoSEQ multiplex PCR assay. For TCR sequencing, RNA was extracted from every sample and reverse transcribed into cDNA to serve as template. SuperScript III was used for first-strand cDNA synthesis, primed with a 2:1 mix of oligo-dT and random hexamers. Amplification bias was assessed with a synthetic immune receptor repertoire, and residual bias was removed computationally. From the authors' description of their analysis: Raw reads were preprocessed for error removal, and CDR3 was defined according to IMGT conventions as running from the conserved cysteine to phenylalanine. Clonality was calculated as 1 minus Shannon entropy normalized by log2 of the number of productive unique TCRs. Whether scalp clones were CD4 or CD8 was inferred by matching scalp TCRbeta sequences against CD4 and CD8 repertoires sorted from blood. Imported from immuneACCESS, the table was reduced by TCRdb to in-frame sequences with V and J called. These copies leave out some clones; in studies compared against another copy, an unresolved V gene accounts for under half, and the cause of the remainder is not known. From that table come the V and J calls and clone size; the DNA was used to work out D and trimming. The sample table lists under 350,000 clones, roughly 50% of them with a count of one. The ten biggest clones cover about 1.7% of the sample.

This receptor was taken from a human donor with alopecia areata. Rearrangement joined TRBV6-5 to TRBJ1-1, and TRBD1 may be the D gene, going by 6 matching bases. The material sequenced was CD4+ T cells sorted from blood, taken at week 24, from a patient treated with tofacitinib. CDR3 sequence: CASSHRDIMTTEAFF. The nucleotide sequence is given as TGTGCCAGCAGTCACAGGGATATCATGACAACTGAAGCTTTCTTT.